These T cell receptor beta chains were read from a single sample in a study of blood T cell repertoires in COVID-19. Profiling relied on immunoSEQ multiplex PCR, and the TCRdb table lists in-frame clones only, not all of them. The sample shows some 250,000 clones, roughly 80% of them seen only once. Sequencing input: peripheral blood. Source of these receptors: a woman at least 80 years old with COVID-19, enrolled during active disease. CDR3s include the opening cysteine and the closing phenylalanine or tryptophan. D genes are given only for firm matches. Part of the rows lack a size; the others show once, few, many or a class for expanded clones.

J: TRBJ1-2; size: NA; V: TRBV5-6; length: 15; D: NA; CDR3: CASSLREGRAGGYTF; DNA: TGTGCCAGCAGCCTCCGGGAGGGGAGGGCGGGCGGCTACACCTTC
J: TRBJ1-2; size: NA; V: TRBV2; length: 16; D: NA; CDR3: CASSEALTVYSYGYTF; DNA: TGTGCCAGCAGTGAAGCGCTAACTGTTTACAGCTATGGCTACACCTTC
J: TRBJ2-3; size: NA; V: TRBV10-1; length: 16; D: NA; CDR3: CASSESGGLRTDTQYF; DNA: TGCGCCAGCAGTGAGTCGGGGGGGCTACGCACAGATACGCAGTATTTT
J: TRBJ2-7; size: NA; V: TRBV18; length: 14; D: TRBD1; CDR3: CASSPQGASYEQYF; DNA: TGTGCCAGCTCACCCCAGGGGGCCTCCTACGAGCAGTACTTC
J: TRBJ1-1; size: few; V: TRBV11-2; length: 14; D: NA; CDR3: CASSLSGGATEAFF; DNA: TGTGCCAGCAGCTTATCGGGGGGCGCGACTGAAGCTTTCTTT
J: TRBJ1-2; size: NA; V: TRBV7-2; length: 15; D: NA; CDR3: CASSLIDRSNYGYTF; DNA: TGTGCCAGCAGCTTAATTGACAGATCTAACTATGGCTACACCTTC
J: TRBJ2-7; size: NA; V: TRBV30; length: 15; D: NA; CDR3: CAWSVGQGGSYEQYF; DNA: TGTGCCTGGAGTGTCGGTCAGGGAGGATCCTACGAGCAGTACTTC
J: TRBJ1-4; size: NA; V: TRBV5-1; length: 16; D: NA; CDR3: CASSSRASGTNEKLFF; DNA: TGCGCCAGCAGCTCACGTGCCTCGGGGACTAATGAAAAACTGTTTTTT
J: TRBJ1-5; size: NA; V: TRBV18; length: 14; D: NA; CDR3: CASSPVPGNQPQHF; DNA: TGTGCCAGCTCCCCGGTTCCGGGCAATCAGCCCCAGCATTTT
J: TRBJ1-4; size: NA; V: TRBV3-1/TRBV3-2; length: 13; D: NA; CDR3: CASSQRESLKLFF; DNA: TGTGCCAGCAGCCAACGGGAGTCCCTGAAACTGTTTTTT
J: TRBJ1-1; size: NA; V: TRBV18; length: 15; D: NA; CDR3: CASSPGAAGYTEAFF; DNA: TGTGCCAGCTCACCGGGCGCTGCCGGTTACACTGAAGCTTTCTTT
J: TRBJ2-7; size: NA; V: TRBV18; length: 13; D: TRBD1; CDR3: CASRLTGVNEQYF; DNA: TGTGCCAGCAGGTTGACAGGGGTCAACGAGCAGTACTTC
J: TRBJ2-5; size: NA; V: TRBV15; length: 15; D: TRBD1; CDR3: CATSREQGARETQYF; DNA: TGTGCCACCAGCAGAGAACAGGGGGCTAGGGAGACCCAGTACTTC
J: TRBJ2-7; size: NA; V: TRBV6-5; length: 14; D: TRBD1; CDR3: CASRGTGSSYEQYF; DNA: TGTGCCAGCAGGGGGACAGGGAGCTCCTACGAGCAGTACTTC
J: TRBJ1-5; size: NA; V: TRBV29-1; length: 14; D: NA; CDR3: CSVKEGGGNQPQHF; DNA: TGCAGCGTTAAAGAGGGAGGAGGCAATCAGCCCCAGCATTTT
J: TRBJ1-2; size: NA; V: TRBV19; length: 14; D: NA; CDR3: CASSIAGEGYGYTF; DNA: TGTGCCAGTAGTATAGCCGGAGAAGGCTATGGCTACACCTTC
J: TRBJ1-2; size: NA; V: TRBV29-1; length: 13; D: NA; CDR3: CSAVEDGGSGYTF; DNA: TGCAGCGCTGTAGAGGACGGGGGGTCTGGCTACACCTTC
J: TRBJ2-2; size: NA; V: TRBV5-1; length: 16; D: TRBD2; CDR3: CASSSPGGRSTGELFF; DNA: TGCGCCAGCAGCTCTCCGGGAGGAAGGAGCACCGGGGAGCTGTTTTTT
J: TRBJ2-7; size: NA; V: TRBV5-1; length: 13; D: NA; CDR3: CASSLAIAHEQYF; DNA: TGCGCCAGCAGCCTGGCTATCGCCCACGAGCAGTACTTC
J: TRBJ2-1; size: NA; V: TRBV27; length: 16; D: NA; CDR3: CASYSRDGSSYNEQFF; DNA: TGTGCCAGCTACTCCCGAGACGGGAGCTCCTACAATGAGCAGTTCTTC
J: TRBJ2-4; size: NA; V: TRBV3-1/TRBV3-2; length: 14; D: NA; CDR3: CASKDTLAKNIQYF; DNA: TGTGCCAGCAAGGACACATTAGCCAAAAACATTCAGTACTTC
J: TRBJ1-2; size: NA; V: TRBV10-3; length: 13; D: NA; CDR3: CAITLDRNYGYTF; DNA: TGTGCCATCACCCTGGACAGAAACTATGGCTACACCTTC
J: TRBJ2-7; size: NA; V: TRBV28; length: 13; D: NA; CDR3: CATLGGTYYEQYF; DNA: TGTGCCACCCTAGGAGGGACTTATTACGAGCAGTACTTC
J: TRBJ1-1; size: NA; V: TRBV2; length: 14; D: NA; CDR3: CASRPDTVNTEAFF; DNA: TGTGCCAGCAGGCCGGATACAGTGAACACTGAAGCTTTCTTT
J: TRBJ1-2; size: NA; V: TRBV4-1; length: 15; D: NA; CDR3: CASSQEAGLPYGYTF; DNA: TGCGCCAGCAGCCAAGAGGCAGGGCTTCCGTATGGCTACACCTTC
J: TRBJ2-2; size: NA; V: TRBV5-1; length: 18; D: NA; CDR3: CASSFGLASPLNTGELFF; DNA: TGCGCCAGCAGCTTCGGCCTAGCATCCCCACTAAACACCGGGGAGCTGTTTTTT
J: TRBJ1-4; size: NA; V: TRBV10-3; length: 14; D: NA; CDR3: CAISGEATNEKLFF; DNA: TGTGCCATCAGTGGGGAGGCAACTAATGAAAAACTGTTTTTT
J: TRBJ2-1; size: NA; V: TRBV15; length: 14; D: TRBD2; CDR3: CATSWTSGREWQFF; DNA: TGTGCCACCAGCTGGACTAGCGGGAGGGAATGGCAGTTCTTC
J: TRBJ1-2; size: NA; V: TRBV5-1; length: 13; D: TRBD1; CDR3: CASSQQGTYGYTF; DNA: TGCGCCAGCAGCCAACAGGGGACCTATGGCTACACCTTC
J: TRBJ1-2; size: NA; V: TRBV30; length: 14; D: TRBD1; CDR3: CAWRGQGKLIGYTF; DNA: TGTGCCTGGCGCGGACAGGGGAAACTAATAGGCTACACCTTC
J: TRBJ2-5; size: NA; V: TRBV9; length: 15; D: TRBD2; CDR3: CASSSGLAVPETQYF; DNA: TGTGCCAGCAGCTCGGGACTAGCGGTCCCCGAGACCCAGTACTTC
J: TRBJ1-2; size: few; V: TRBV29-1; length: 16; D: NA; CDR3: CSVGNKRQTSNYGYTF; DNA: TGCAGCGTTGGAAATAAAAGACAGACCTCTAACTATGGCTACACCTTC
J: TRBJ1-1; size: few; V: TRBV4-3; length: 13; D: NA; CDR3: CASSQARETEAFF; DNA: TGCGCCAGCAGCCAAGCGAGGGAAACTGAAGCTTTCTTT
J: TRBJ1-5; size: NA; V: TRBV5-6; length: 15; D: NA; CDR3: CASSLAIRTQEPQHF; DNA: TGTGCCAGCAGCTTGGCCATTAGGACACAGGAGCCCCAGCATTTT
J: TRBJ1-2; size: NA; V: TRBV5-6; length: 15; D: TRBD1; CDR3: CATWGTGSSNYGYTF; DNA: TGTGCCACATGGGGGACAGGATCGTCTAACTATGGCTACACCTTC
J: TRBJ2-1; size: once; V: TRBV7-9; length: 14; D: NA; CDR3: CASSALTVPNEQFF; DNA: TGTGCCAGCAGCGCCCTAACAGTCCCCAATGAGCAGTTCTTC
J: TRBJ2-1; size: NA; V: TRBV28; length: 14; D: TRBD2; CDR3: CASLGLAGSNEQFF; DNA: TGTGCCAGCCTCGGACTAGCGGGAAGCAATGAGCAGTTCTTC
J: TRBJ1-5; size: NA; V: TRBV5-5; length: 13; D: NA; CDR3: CASTKGNNQPQHF; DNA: TGTGCCAGCACGAAGGGGAACAATCAGCCCCAGCATTTT
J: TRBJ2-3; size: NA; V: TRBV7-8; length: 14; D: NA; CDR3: CASRAGQFTDTQYF; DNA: TGTGCCAGCAGAGCAGGACAGTTCACAGATACGCAGTATTTT